The 29 T cell receptor beta chains given below trace back to one sample, sequenced in a study of blood T cell repertoires in COVID-19. Some clones are missing from TCRdb's copy, which holds only in-frame ones; the method was immunoSEQ multiplex PCR. The sample has 260,000 or so clones; about 83% are singletons. Sample: PBMCs or T cells enriched from blood (not recorded which). The receptors stem from a woman aged 40 to 49 who had been exposed to COVID-19.

The chain is built from TRBV6-6 and TRBJ1-1; D remains ambiguous. V was clipped by 0 bases and J by 3 bases, with 8 bases between them. The length of the CDR3 is 14 residues. Germline loops: CDR1 MNHNY, CDR2 SVGAGI (reference sequence). The CDR3 sequence: CASSYSKGDTEAFF. CDR3 coding DNA: TGTGCCAGCAGTTACTCGAAGGGAGACACTGAAGCTTTCTTT.

The V gene is TRBV10-3, the J gene TRBJ1-2, with D unresolved. The CDR3 loop spans 15 amino acids. Trimming stripped 0 bases from V and 4 bases from J, with 12 bases between. Germline V gene lookup returns CDR1 ENHRY and CDR2 SYGVKD. The CDR3 here is CAISESTGVGYGYTF. The CDR3 DNA reads as TGTGCCATCAGTGAGTCAACCGGGGTAGGCTATGGCTACACCTTC.

This sequence joins TRBV3-1 (or the pseudogene TRBV3-2) and TRBJ2-3; 8 nucleotides match TRBD1. V shed 0 bases, J shed 4 bases, and the junction held 6 bases outside the gene matches. Germline CDR1 LGHDT, CDR2 YNNKEL (reference sequence). This CDR3 contains 16 residues. CDR3 loop: CASSQDPGTGSDTQYF. The CDR3 bases are TGTGCCAGCAGCCAAGATCCAGGGACAGGTTCAGATACGCAGTATTTT.

The chain uses TRBV21-1 and TRBJ2-1; the DNA was not compared with TRBD2, the D call given in the table. TRBV21-1 is a pseudogene. This CDR3 comprises 15 residues. CDR3 sequence reads: CASSTTSPRGNEQFF. The CDR3 DNA reads as TGTGCCAGCAGCACCACCTCCCCACGAGGCAATGAGCAGTTCTTC.

The rearrangement uses TRBV6-2 or TRBV6-3 and TRBJ1-3; TRBD1 is a possible D gene (6 bases). This CDR3 region has 15 residues. CDR1 and CDR2 from the germline V gene are MNHEY and SVGEGT. Trimming removed 2 bases from V and 0 bases from J, with 8 bases in between. The CDR3 here is CASSYGGASGNTIYF. The CDR3 DNA reads as TGTGCCAGCAGTTACGGGGGCGCCTCTGGAAACACCATATATTTT.

This rearrangement joins TRBV5-1 to TRBJ1-3; D is unclear. The ends were cut back, 4 bases at V and 1 base at J, with 6 bases in the middle. CDR3 length: 13 residues. Germline V gives CDR1 SGHRS, CDR2 YFSETQ. The chain's CDR3 is CASSPTSGNTIYF. The CDR3 nucleotides are TGCGCCAGCAGCCCGACTTCTGGAAACACCATATATTTT.

This clone was seen a few times. This chain connects TRBV14 to TRBJ2-3, with TRBD2 identical over 7 bases. From germline, CDR1 is SGHDN and CDR2 FVKESK. CDR3 length equals 17 residues. After removal of 5 bases from V and 0 bases from J, the junction contained 11 bases not matched to a gene. Here the CDR3 reads CASSFWWSGESTDTQYF. CDR3 DNA sequence: TGTGCCAGCAGCTTCTGGTGGAGCGGGGAGAGCACAGATACGCAGTATTTT.

The chain joins TRBV19 to TRBJ1-1; D call uncertain. The CDR3 extends over 12 amino acids. V lost 7 bases, J lost 8 bases, and 14 bases lay in between. Looked up from germline, CDR1 is LNHDA and CDR2 is SQIVND (reference sequence). This chain's CDR3 is CASTAAAREAFF. CDR3 nucleotides: TGTGCCAGTACCGCCGCGGCAAGGGAAGCTTTCTTT.

The V call is TRBV18, the J call TRBJ2-5; the D gene is possibly TRBD2 (6 bases). The CDR3 has 15 residues. Deletions cut 2 bases from V and 1 base from J, with 11 bases between. Per germline, CDR1 KGHSH and CDR2 LQKENI. The CDR3 sequence is CASSPNPSVQETQYF. The CDR3 DNA sequence: TGTGCCAGCTCACCAAATCCTAGCGTCCAAGAGACCCAGTACTTC.

V gene TRBV6-4 combines with J gene TRBJ2-5, with D possibly TRBD1 on 7 matching bases. Deletions cut 6 bases from V and 5 bases from J, with 13 bases between. This CDR3 contains 13 residues. CDR1 and CDR2 (germline): MRHNA, SNTAGT. This CDR3 reads CASSGQAGETQYF. In DNA, the CDR3 is TGTGCCAGCAGCGGACAGGCGGGGGAGACCCAGTACTTC.

This clone was detected only once. The rearrangement joins TRBV7-3 to TRBJ2-3; TRBD2 is a possible D gene (5 bases). Looked up from germline, CDR1 is SGHTA and CDR2 is FQGTGA. This CDR3 contains 16 residues. Trimming took 1 base from V and 0 from J, leaving 11 bases between them. This CDR3 is CASSLNSAGSTDTQYF. In nucleotides, the CDR3 is TGTGCCAGCAGCTTAAACTCCGCGGGTAGCACAGATACGCAGTATTTT.

The chain recombines TRBV7-3 with TRBJ2-3; 8 positions match TRBD1. In germline, CDR1 is SGHTA, CDR2 FQGTGA. The CDR3 runs to 14 residues. V was clipped by 5 bases and J by 2 bases; unmatched bases: 3. CDR3 protein: CASSTGGITDTQYF. The CDR3 DNA follows: TGTGCCAGCAGCACAGGGGGGATCACAGATACGCAGTATTTT.

This sequence joins TRBV18 and TRBJ1-1; 9 positions agree with TRBD1. Germline V gene lookup returns CDR1 KGHSH and CDR2 LQKENI. CDR3 length equals 14 residues. J was trimmed by 5 bases and V by 6 bases; bases with no gene match: 7. The CDR3 DNA sequence: TGTGCCAGCTCCCAGGGACAGGGTGGTACTGAAGCTTTCTTT. Protein sequence: CASSQGQGGTEAFF. The entire variable domain, with the rest obtained from reference TRBV18 and TRBJ1-1, is as follows: NAGVMQNPRHLVRRRGQEARLRCSPMKGHSHVYWYRQLPEEGLKFMVYLQKENIIDESGMPKERFSAEFPKEGPSILRIQQVVRGDSAAYFCASSQGQGGTEAFFGQGTRLTVV.

V gene TRBV4-2 combines with J gene TRBJ1-3, with D tentatively TRBD1 (5 bases). Germline CDR1 is LGHNA and CDR2 is YNFKEQ. V was shortened by 0 bases and J by 2 bases, with 8 bases between the two germline ends. The CDR3 loop spans 15 amino acids. The CDR3 nucleotides are TGTGCCAGCAGCCAAGAAGGGGTTACTGGAAACACCATATATTTT. Protein: CASSQEGVTGNTIYF.

The J gene is TRBJ1-4, the V gene TRBV9, with 7 bases fitting TRBD1. This CDR3 comprises 12 residues. After removal of 4 bases from V and 8 bases from J, the junction contained 2 bases not matched to a gene. CDR1 and CDR2 (germline): SGDLS, YYNGEE. CDR3 nucleotide sequence: TGTGCCAGCAGCCAGGGGGACGAAAAACTGTTTTTT. Amino acid sequence: CASSQGDEKLFF. Together with reference TRBV9 and TRBJ1-4, the CDR3 gives the full variable domain: DSGVTQTPKHLITATGQRVTLRCSPRSGDLSVYWYQQSLDQGLQFLIQYYNGEERAKGNILERFSAQQFPDLHSELNLSSLELGDSALYFCASSQGDEKLFFGSGTQLSVL.

The chain recombines TRBV4-1 with TRBJ1-3; possibly TRBD1 for D (5 bases). The V and J ends lost 2 bases and 0 bases respectively, with 11 bases between them. Germline CDR1 and CDR2: MGHRA and YSYEKL. The CDR3 has 16 residues. This CDR3 is CASSQWATVSGNTIYF. CDR3 bases: TGCGCCAGCAGCCAATGGGCGACAGTCTCTGGAAACACCATATATTTT.

V is TRBV25-1 and J is TRBJ2-7; the D is unclear. The CDR3 extends over 13 amino acids. The V end lost 5 bases, the J end lost 0 bases, and 8 bases lay between the germline ends. Germline V gene data show CDR1 as MGHDK and CDR2 as SYGVNS. The CDR3 protein is CASSLSPSYEQYF. The CDR3 nucleotides are TGTGCCAGCAGTCTCTCCCCCTCCTACGAGCAGTACTTC.

The chain couples TRBV3-1 (or the pseudogene TRBV3-2) to TRBJ2-1; perhaps TRBD1 as D (6 bases). Trimming left V 0 bases short and J 0 bases short, with 12 bases between. This CDR3 has 17 residues. Germline loops: CDR1 LGHDT, CDR2 YNNKEL (reference sequence). The CDR3 reads CASSQDADRSSYNEQFF. The CDR3 region has the DNA TGTGCCAGCAGCCAAGATGCCGACAGGAGCTCCTACAATGAGCAGTTCTTC.

V gene TRBV10-3 combines with J gene TRBJ2-5; 9 nucleotides match TRBD2. The CDR3 contains 19 residues. After removal of 4 bases from V and 5 bases from J, the junction contained 20 bases not matched to a gene. The V gene's germline CDR1 is ENHRY and CDR2 SYGVKD. The CDR3 nucleotides are TGTGCCATCAGTGGTGTAGACCGCGATGGGACTAGCTTTTGGGAGACCCAGTACTTC. This codes for CAISGVDRDGTSFWETQYF.

This chain uses TRBV11-2 with TRBJ1-3; D is uncertain. Between the trimmed V and J ends, which lost 0 bases and 7 bases, there was a span of 7 bases. Germline values: CDR1 SGHAT, CDR2 FQNNGV. CDR3 length: 13 amino acids. This CDR3 reads CASSLDPGNTIYF. The CDR3 DNA reads as TGTGCCAGCAGCTTAGACCCGGGTAACACCATATATTTT.

The chain recombines TRBV19 with TRBJ1-1; D may be TRBD1 (5 bases). The CDR3 loop spans 13 amino acids. CDR1 is LNHDA and CDR2 is SQIVND in the germline V gene (reference sequence). With 0 bases removed from V and 4 bases from J, the gap between germline ends came to 6 bases. CDR3 nucleotide sequence: TGTGCCAGTAGTATAGAGCAGGGCACTGAAGCTTTCTTT. Its protein product is CASSIEQGTEAFF.

The V and J genes are TRBV12-3 or TRBV12-4 and TRBJ1-1; the D is unclear. The CDR3 loop spans 12 amino acids. Trimming pared 7 bases from V and 1 base from J, leaving 7 bases between. The CDR3 sequence: CASIYGNTEAFF. Written as DNA, the CDR3 is TGTGCCAGCATCTACGGGAACACTGAAGCTTTCTTT.

This sequence joins TRBV13 and TRBJ1-1; no clear D. The germline V gene encodes CDR1 PRHDT and CDR2 FYEKMQ (reference sequence). There are 16 residues in the CDR3. V was shortened by 1 base and J by 3 bases, with 15 bases between the two germline ends. The CDR3 sequence: CASSLVKEARYTEAFF. In nucleotides, the CDR3 is TGTGCCAGCAGCTTAGTTAAGGAGGCCCGGTACACTGAAGCTTTCTTT.

The chain has TRBV7-6 and TRBJ2-1; tentative D call: TRBD2 (5 bases). The V and J ends lost 5 bases and 0 bases respectively, with 14 bases between them. This CDR3 comprises 16 residues. Germline V gives CDR1 SGHVS, CDR2 FNYEAQ. CDR3 sequence reads: CASSPGLASSYNEQFF. CDR3 DNA: TGTGCCAGCAGCCCCGGACTGGCTAGCTCCTACAATGAGCAGTTCTTC.

The V gene is TRBV5-8, the J gene TRBJ2-1; the match to TRBD2 covers 13 bases. The germline V gene encodes CDR1 SGHTS and CDR2 YDEGEE. CDR3 length: 15 amino acids. Trimming took 5 bases from V and 8 from J; bases not matched to a gene: 7. DNA for the CDR3: TGTGCCAGCAGTCGTACTAGCGGGGGGGCCGATGAGCAGTTCTTC. It codes for CASSRTSGGADEQFF.

In regard to this clone: Since a much larger clone is just one base distant, this may be a read error. The rearrangement uses TRBV10-2 and TRBJ2-3; D gene unclear. This CDR3 spans 12 amino acids. Trimming left V 6 bases short and J 0 bases short, with 4 bases between. Per germline, CDR1 WSHSY and CDR2 SAAADI. Here the CDR3 DNA reads TGCGCCAGCAGCCTTAGCACAGATACGCAGTATTTT. Translation gives CASSLSTDTQYF.

The chain couples TRBV4-3 to TRBJ1-2; unclear D gene. V lost 0 bases and J lost 0, with 14 bases in between. CDR1 and CDR2 from the germline V gene are LGHNA and YSLEER. The CDR3 is made up of 17 amino acids. This chain's CDR3 is CASSQDRLGSANYGYTF. In DNA form, the CDR3 reads TGCGCCAGCAGCCAAGATCGACTCGGCAGCGCTAACTATGGCTACACCTTC.

This rearrangement joins TRBV27 to TRBJ1-2, with no clear D. Germline values: CDR1 MNHEY, CDR2 SMNVEV (reference sequence). The CDR3 length is 16 residues. The V end lost 4 bases, the J end lost 3 bases, and 18 bases lay between the germline ends. CDR3 DNA: TGTGCCAGCAGTTCCTTCCTACTTCCCCGGGACTATGGCTACACCTTC. This gives the protein CASSSFLLPRDYGYTF.

The chain carries TRBV2 and TRBJ2-1; a weak D match, TRBD1 (5 bases). Trimming cost V 7 bases and J 6 bases, with 10 bases left between them. The CDR3 covers 12 residues. The germline gives CDR1 SNHLY, CDR2 FYNNEI. CDR3 sequence: CASTWGRNEQFF. The CDR3 DNA reads TGTGCCAGCACATGGGGCCGCAATGAGCAGTTCTTC.